One and the same sample provided the 10 T cell receptor beta chains below, sequenced in a study of regulatory T cells in long-lasting Graves disease. In building TCR beta libraries, iRepertoire HTBI primers were used together with Arm-PCR of CDR3 regions. TCRdb reprocessed the multiplex PCR reads with MiXCR, giving one entry per CDR3 protein. The table lists about 470,000 distinct CDR3 sequences, more than 20% of them singletons. The time point is: persistent/refractory GD, antithyroid drugs over 5 years with positive TRAb. With RNA extracted from PBMCs as input, the TCR library was made. Specimen: peripheral blood mononuclear cells (PBMCs), collected when the disease was refractory, from a patient treated with antithyroid drugs. The receptors originated from a female donor with Graves disease.

This clonotype was counted at least ten times. The CDR3 DNA reads as TGTGCCAGCAGCACCCTGGACACTGGCCTTCCGAAACTGTTTTTT. It is translated as CASSTLDTGLPKLFF. The V gene is TRBV7-6, the J gene TRBJ1-4, with TRBD1 as a possible D gene (5 bases). Germline CDR1 is SGHVS and CDR2 is FNYEAQ. The CDR3 runs 15 residues. Trimming removed 5 bases at V and 11 bases at J, with 21 bases between.

A note on this clonotype: A much more abundant neighbour one base away suggests this may be a read error. V usage is TRBV5-1 and J usage is TRBJ1-6; TRBD1 matches at 7 bases. Germline values: CDR1 SGHRS, CDR2 YFSETQ. V lost 4 bases and J lost 14; bases outside the gene matches: 12. The CDR3 covers 14 residues. As DNA, the CDR3 is TGCGCCAGCAGCCTGGGACAGAACCAGGGGGCCCTCCACTTT. It encodes CASSLGQNQGALHF.

This clonotype has at least ten counts. The chain carries TRBV7-9 and TRBJ1-2; D may be TRBD1 (5 bases). The CDR3 runs 12 residues. Trimming shortened V by 5 bases and J by 8 bases, and 12 bases separated the two germline ends. Per the germline V gene, CDR1 is SEHNR and CDR2 is FQNEAQ (reference sequence). The CDR3 DNA reads as TGTGCCAGCAGCCTAGGGGCGGGCGGCTACACCTTC. Its translation: CASSLGAGGYTF. The entire variable domain, with the rest obtained from reference TRBV7-9 and TRBJ1-2, is as follows: DTGVSQNPRHKITKRGQNVTFRCDPISEHNRLYWYRQTLGQGPEFLTYFQNEAQLEKSRLLSDRFSAERPKGSFSTLEIQRTEQGDSAMYLCASSLGAGGYTFGSGTRLTVV.

The rearrangement joins TRBV3-1 to TRBJ1-3; perhaps TRBD1 as D (6 bases). Per germline, CDR1 LGHDT and CDR2 YNNKEL (reference sequence). This CDR3 contains 15 residues. V was trimmed by 0 bases and J by 3 bases, leaving 9 bases between them. The CDR3 protein is CASSQDARGGNTIYF. The CDR3 DNA reads as TGTGCCAGCAGCCAAGATGCCAGGGGTGGAAACACCATATATTTT.

This clonotype appeared many times. The rearrangement links TRBV27 to TRBJ2-7, with D perhaps matching TRBD1 or TRBD2 (5 bases each). V was pared by 2 bases and J by 0 bases, with 8 bases between. The CDR3 covers 14 residues. The germline V gene encodes CDR1 MNHEY and CDR2 SMNVEV (reference sequence). The CDR3 coding sequence is TGTGCCAGCAGTTTAGGGACCAACTCCTACGAGCAGTACTTC. Protein: CASSLGTNSYEQYF.

This clonotype was seen ten or more times. One junction end disagrees with the germline gene, perhaps due to a read error. The chain employs TRBV6-2 or TRBV6-3 and TRBJ1-5, with D possibly TRBD1 on 5 matching bases. This CDR3 is 13 amino acids long. Germline V gene lookup returns CDR1 MNHEY and CDR2 SVGEGT. The CDR3, as DNA: TGTGACAGCAGTACTGGGGGAGTCCAGCCCCAGCATTTT. Its translation is CDSSTGGVQPQHF.

The sample holds many counts of this clonotype. The chain joins TRBV28 to TRBJ2-7, with D hard to call. The V end was cut by 1 base, the J end by 3 bases, with 7 bases between. This CDR3 spans 13 amino acids. Germline values: CDR1 MDHEN, CDR2 SYDVKM. The DNA for the CDR3 is TGTGCCAGCAGTTTATCCGGGCGCTACGAGCAGTACTTC. This translates into CASSLSGRYEQYF. The full variable domain, completed using reference TRBV28 and TRBJ2-7, is DVKVTQSSRYLVKRTGEKVFLECVQDMDHENMFWYRQDPGLGLRLIYFSYDVKMKEKGDIPEGYSVSREKKERFSLILESASTNQTSMYLCASSLSGRYEQYFGPGTRLTVT.

This clonotype was counted a single time. This chain uses TRBV6-5 with TRBJ2-1; maybe TRBD2 (6 bases). Trimming pared 4 bases from V and 9 bases from J, leaving 13 bases between. CDR3 length: 13 amino acids. Germline loops: CDR1 MNHEY, CDR2 SVGAGI. The CDR3 DNA reads TGTGCCAGCAGTTTCACGGCCGGGGGTGAGCAGTTCTTC. This sequence encodes CASSFTAGGEQFF.

This clonotype appeared many times. The rearrangement uses TRBV9 and TRBJ1-2; TRBD1 matches at 8 bases. This CDR3 contains 15 residues. Germline V gene data show CDR1 as SGDLS and CDR2 as YYNGEE. The V and J ends lost 2 bases and 2 bases, in that order; junction bases with no gene match: 5. CDR3 DNA sequence: TGTGCCAGCAGCGTCGATTGGACAGGGAACTATGGCTACACCTTC. As protein: CASSVDWTGNYGYTF.

This clonotype has more than one count but fewer than ten. This chain uses TRBV7-2 with TRBJ1-2; TRBD1 is a possible D gene (5 bases). CDR3 length equals 17 residues. With 1 base removed from V and 7 bases from J, the gap between germline ends came to 22 bases. The germline CDR1 and CDR2 sequences are SGHTA and FQGNSA. CDR3 nucleotides: TGTGCCAGCAGCTTAGACCATGGGGACCCGTCGGGGGTTGGCTACACCTTC. Protein product: CASSLDHGDPSGVGYTF.